This TCR beta chain was recorded in a study of blood T cell repertoires in COVID-19. The overall study: Sites across the United States, Italy and Spain contributed samples from acute and convalescent COVID-19.

Authors' methods: It was from reference gene primer amplification that nucleated cell counts were estimated. TCRdb's table, derived via immunoSEQ multiplex PCR, lists solely in-frame clones and lacks some. The D gene and trimming were derived from the DNA, and the V and J assignments and clone size from that table. The sample lists more than 250,000 clones; approximately 89% were seen once. This CDR3 has 13 residues. V lost 1 base and J 1 base, leaving 5 bases between the germline ends. From germline, CDR1 is LNHDA and CDR2 SQIVND (reference sequence). Sequenced: PBMCs or T cells enriched from blood (not recorded which). The receptor was isolated from a woman aged 40 to 50 with acute COVID-19. The chain has TRBV19 and TRBJ2-7, with D perhaps TRBD1 (5 bases). For the CDR3, the DNA is TGTGCCAGTAGTATAGGACAGTCCTACGAGCAGTACTTC. It encodes CASSIGQSYEQYF.